The clone carrying this T cell receptor beta chain occurred many times. Its antigen is unidentified. This CDR3 is 14 amino acids long. The germline V and J ends were trimmed by 0 bases and 7 bases, with 10 bases remaining between them. Per germline, CDR1 SNHLY and CDR2 FYNNEI. This record comes from a study of T cells in Graves' hyperthyroidism and ophthalmopathy. What was amplified from RNA transcripts were TCR beta CDR3 regions. HTBI primers were used for first-round RT-PCR of the TCR CDR3. From the multiplex PCR reads, TCRdb called clonotypes with MiXCR, one entry per CDR3 protein. The profile shows hundreds of thousands of distinct CDR3 sequences, 15% to 18% of them singletons. Patients were excluded because of uncontrolled infection, other autoimmune disease, pregnancy or lactation. Diagnostic assessment was based on clinical symptoms, serum thyroxine and TRAb, thyroid ultrasound and orbital computed tomography.

Study-wide points: Ophthalmopathy, which appeared later, was predicted by the model a median 6.5 months before onset. Appearing also in blood were most of the thyroid clonotypes expanded above 0.001.

The chain couples TRBV2 to TRBJ1-5; D is unresolved. The TCR was taken from a woman in her late teens or twenties with Graves' hyperthyroidism that later progressed to Graves' ophthalmopathy. The specimen was blood. Here the CDR3 DNA reads TGTGCCAGCAGTGAAGCGGACGGTATCCAGCCCCAGCATTTT. This encodes CASSEADGIQPQHF.